Below are 15 T cell receptor beta chains sequenced from a single sample in a study of blood T cell repertoires in COVID-19. Here immunoSEQ multiplex PCR was the method, and the copy in TCRdb shows in-frame clones only, minus some. The sample comprises roughly 300,000 clones, approximately 89% of which are singletons, and approximately 5.3% rests with the top ten. Sequencing was performed on PBMCs or T cells enriched from blood (not recorded which). Receptors were obtained from a woman in her 30s who had recovered from COVID-19.

The chain carries TRBV6-5 and TRBJ2-7; D is perhaps TRBD1 (5 bases). Trimming took 7 bases from V and 3 from J, leaving 13 bases between them. CDR3 length equals 13 residues. Looked up from germline, CDR1 is MNHEY and CDR2 is SVGAGI. The CDR3 loop is CASKGQDFYEQYF. CDR3 DNA sequence: TGTGCCAGCAAGGGGCAGGATTTCTACGAGCAGTACTTC.

J is TRBJ2-7 and V is TRBV7-2, with D possibly being TRBD1 (5 bases). V shed 5 bases and J shed 2 bases, with 16 bases lying between them. This CDR3 comprises 15 residues. Per the germline V gene, CDR1 is SGHTA and CDR2 is FQGNSA. The CDR3 spells CASSELGQVPYEQYF. The CDR3 coding sequence is TGTGCCAGCAGCGAGCTGGGGCAGGTCCCCTACGAGCAGTACTTC.

The chain joins TRBV5-4 to TRBJ2-6, with 8 bases fitting TRBD2. The V gene's germline CDR1 is SGHNT and CDR2 YYREEE (reference sequence). The CDR3 length is 18 residues. V was pared by 2 bases and J by 0 bases, with 7 bases of the junction left unmatched. CDR3 residues: CASSFPGGGLSGANVLTF. The CDR3 bases are TGTGCCAGCAGCTTTCCCGGGGGGGGGCTCTCTGGGGCCAACGTCCTGACTTTC.

V and J are TRBV6-1 and TRBJ1-3; 7 bases line up with TRBD1. The J segment lost 0 bases and the V segment lost 4 bases, leaving 6 bases of the junction unmatched. Per germline, CDR1 MNHNS and CDR2 SASEGT. This CDR3 region has 16 residues. CDR3: CASSGYRGHSGNTIYF. DNA for the CDR3: TGTGCCAGCAGTGGATACAGGGGCCACTCTGGAAACACCATATATTTT.

This chain joins TRBV30 and TRBJ1-2; 8 bases line up with TRBD1. The CDR3 is 15 amino acids. V was pared by 3 bases and J by 0 bases, with 6 bases of the junction left unmatched. Germline lookup yields CDR1 GTSNPN and CDR2 SVGIG (reference sequence). The DNA of the CDR3 is TGTGCCTGGAGGATGACAGGGGACCCTAACTATGGCTACACCTTC. This translates into CAWRMTGDPNYGYTF.

A single count supports this clone. The rearrangement joins TRBV30 to TRBJ1-1; 10 positions match TRBD1. The CDR3 contains 13 residues. Germline assignment: CDR1 GTSNPN and CDR2 SVGIG (reference sequence). The trim removed 5 bases at V and 5 bases at J, leaving 5 bases unmatched. CDR3 sequence: CAWSPGQGTEAFF. DNA of the CDR3: TGTGCCTGGTCCCCGGGACAGGGGACTGAAGCTTTCTTT.

The rearrangement uses TRBV12-5 and TRBJ1-4; TRBD1 might be the D (5 bases). The V gene lost 5 bases and the J gene lost 3 bases, with 13 bases spanning the gap. Germline V gives CDR1 LGHNT, CDR2 FRNRAP. CDR3 length: 15 residues. The DNA of the CDR3 is TGTGCTAGTGGTGTCTCCGGGGGGTCTAATGAAAAACTGTTTTTT. Residues: CASGVSGGSNEKLFF.

The chain combines TRBV9 with TRBJ1-3; D perhaps matches TRBD1 (5 bases). This CDR3 region has 14 residues. The ends were cut back, 4 bases at V and 1 base at J, with 9 bases in the middle. CDR1 and CDR2 (germline): SGDLS, YYNGEE. This CDR3 reads CASSLQGSGNTIYF. The CDR3 region has the DNA TGTGCCAGCAGCTTGCAGGGTTCTGGAAACACCATATATTTT.

This clone was found a few times. V and J are TRBV4-2 and TRBJ1-2; D is unresolved. The CDR3 is made up of 15 amino acids. Germline lookup yields CDR1 LGHNA and CDR2 YNFKEQ. V was shortened by 0 bases and J by 8 bases, with 16 bases between the two germline ends. CDR3 DNA sequence: TGTGCCAGCAGCCAAGAGACGGGGAGCCGACGGGGCTACACCTTC. Amino acid sequence: CASSQETGSRRGYTF.

The chain joins TRBV9 to TRBJ2-7; D might be TRBD2 (5 bases). Trimming stripped 4 bases from V and 4 bases from J, with 24 bases between. This CDR3 is 17 amino acids long. Germline V lookup: CDR1 SGDLS, CDR2 YYNGEE. DNA of the CDR3: TGTGCCAGCAGCCCCTCCCGAGGGAGCGGCGAAGCATACGAGCAGTACTTC. Encoded protein: CASSPSRGSGEAYEQYF.

The chain combines TRBV28 with TRBJ1-5, with TRBD1 matching 9 bases. CDR1 MDHEN and CDR2 SYDVKM come from the germline V gene. V dropped 8 bases and J dropped 5; count of bases not matched to a gene: 10. The length of the CDR3 is 15 residues. DNA for the CDR3: TGTGCCAGCGGGAACAGGGGGCGGACGGATCAGCCCCAGCATTTT. It specifies CASGNRGRTDQPQHF.

The chain employs TRBV2 and TRBJ2-1, with TRBD2 matching 11 bases. The CDR3 has 15 amino acids. Germline values: CDR1 SNHLY, CDR2 FYNNEI. V was clipped by 3 bases and J by 8 bases; unmatched bases: 6. The CDR3 loop is CASSDLSGGADEQFF. In DNA form, the CDR3 reads TGTGCCAGCAGTGATCTTAGCGGGGGGGCGGATGAGCAGTTCTTC. Supplemented by reference TRBV2 and TRBJ2-1, the full variable domain reads EPEVTQTPSHQVTQMGQEVILRCVPISNHLYFYWYRQILGQKVEFLVSFYNNEISEKSEIFDDQFSVERPDGSNFTLKIRSTKLEDSAMYFCASSDLSGGADEQFFGPGTRLTVL.

This clone was counted at least ten times. The chain carries TRBV6-5 and TRBJ2-3, with unresolved D. The CDR3 has 16 residues. The V gene's germline CDR1 is MNHEY and CDR2 SVGAGI. V was clipped by 2 bases and J by 1 base, with 13 bases between them. DNA for the CDR3: TGTGCCAGCAGTTACGGGCAACCTACCGGCACAGATACGCAGTATTTT. It is translated as CASSYGQPTGTDTQYF.

This clone is deemed medium-sized. The chain links TRBV28 to TRBJ2-1; weak D call: TRBD1 (6 bases). The germline V gene has CDR1 MDHEN and CDR2 SYDVKM. V was clipped by 7 bases and J by 4 bases, with 20 bases between them. The CDR3 has 16 amino acids. CDR3 protein: CASTPGSGRGYNEQFF. CDR3 DNA: TGTGCCAGCACCCCGGGGAGTGGCAGGGGATACAATGAGCAGTTCTTC. Drawing the rest from reference TRBV28 and TRBJ2-1, the complete variable domain is DVKVTQSSRYLVKRTGEKVFLECVQDMDHENMFWYRQDPGLGLRLIYFSYDVKMKEKGDIPEGYSVSREKKERFSLILESASTNQTSMYLCASTPGSGRGYNEQFFGPGTRLTVL.

This clone has just a few counts. V is TRBV7-9 and J is TRBJ1-6; TRBD1 agrees at 11 bases. The V gene end was trimmed by 3 bases and the J gene end by 6 bases; junction bases not matched to a gene: 7. Germline assignment: CDR1 SEHNR and CDR2 FQNEAQ (reference sequence). The CDR3 consists of 17 residues. For the CDR3, the DNA is TGTGCCAGCAGCTTGCCGTTGGGGACAGGGGGTAATTCACCCCTCCACTTT. Its protein is CASSLPLGTGGNSPLHF.